Below are 8 T cell receptor beta chains sequenced from a single sample in a study of siplizumab effects on memory and regulatory T cells. Profiled with immunoSEQ multiplex PCR; TCRdb holds only in-frame clones, not every one. The sample has some 73,000 clones, 93% seen once. Sequencing was done on a sample of CD8+ T cells sorted from blood. Source of these receptors: a human donor in good health.

The rearrangement joins TRBV11-2 to TRBJ1-1; maybe TRBD1 (5 bases). The germline V gene has CDR1 SGHAT and CDR2 FQNNGV. The length of the CDR3 is 14 residues. Trimming stripped 6 bases from V and 1 base from J, with 12 bases between. The CDR3 DNA is TGTGCCAGCAGTGTCGGACAAAGGAACACTGAAGCTTTCTTT. Amino acids: CASSVGQRNTEAFF. Combining the CDR3 with reference TRBV11-2 and TRBJ1-1 gives the whole variable domain EAGVAQSPRYKIIEKRQSVAFWCNPISGHATLYWYQQILGQGPKLLIQFQNNGVVDDSQLPKDRFSAERLKGVDSTLKIQPAKLEDSAVYLCASSVGQRNTEAFFGQGTRLTVV.

The V gene is TRBV28, the J gene TRBJ2-7; tentatively, D is TRBD1 (5 bases). This CDR3 has 13 amino acids. Germline CDR1 is MDHEN and CDR2 is SYDVKM. V was shortened by 2 bases and J by 0 bases, with 5 bases between the two germline ends. This chain's CDR3 is CASSLGHSYEQYF. In DNA form, the CDR3 reads TGTGCCAGCAGTTTAGGACACTCCTACGAGCAGTACTTC.

As DNA, the CDR3 is TGTGCCAGCAGCTTGAATCAGGGCCATGGCTACACCTTC. This codes for CASSLNQGHGYTF. V gene TRBV5-4 combines with J gene TRBJ1-2, with D possibly matching TRBD1 (5 bases). The CDR3 has 13 residues. V shed 1 base and J shed 6 bases, with 10 bases lying between them. Germline lookup yields CDR1 SGHNT and CDR2 YYREEE (reference sequence).

The rearrangement joins TRBV7-9 to TRBJ2-5; 11 positions agree with TRBD2. CDR1 and CDR2 from the germline V gene are SEHNR and FQNEAQ (reference sequence). The CDR3 consists of 16 residues. The J segment lost 5 bases and the V segment lost 5 bases, leaving 10 bases of the junction unmatched. CDR3 region: CASSGPLAGGGETQYF. DNA of the CDR3: TGTGCCAGCAGCGGACCCCTAGCGGGAGGTGGGGAGACCCAGTACTTC.

J is TRBJ2-3 and V is TRBV7-3; either TRBD1 or TRBD2 may fit D (5 bases each). V was shortened by 8 bases and J by 4 bases, with 10 bases between the two germline ends. This CDR3 has 12 amino acids. In germline, CDR1 is SGHTA, CDR2 FQGTGA. In DNA form, the CDR3 reads TGTGCCAGCGGGGACGCAGCAGATACGCAGTATTTT. As protein: CASGDAADTQYF.

This clone came up a few times. The V gene is TRBV27, the J gene TRBJ1-2; 7 bases fit TRBD1. The germline V gene encodes CDR1 MNHEY and CDR2 SMNVEV (reference sequence). V was clipped by 6 bases and J by 0 bases; unmatched bases: 7. This CDR3 has 15 residues. The CDR3 nucleotides read TGTGCCAGCAGGGTAAGGGACAGCGCTAACTATGGCTACACCTTC. Its translation is CASRVRDSANYGYTF.

The V call is TRBV7-8, the J call TRBJ1-2; D possibly corresponds to TRBD1 (6 bases). There are 15 residues in the CDR3. Germline-derived CDR1 and CDR2 are SGHVS and FQNEAQ. Between the trimmed V and J ends, which lost 5 bases and 4 bases, there was a span of 17 bases. CDR3 sequence reads: CASSIVGGLGYGYTF. CDR3 sequence (DNA): TGTGCCAGCAGCATTGTTGGGGGCTTAGGCTATGGCTACACCTTC. The full variable domain, its missing parts supplied by reference TRBV7-8 and TRBJ1-2, is GAGVSQSPRYKVAKRGQDVALRCDPISGHVSLFWYQQALGQGPEFLTYFQNEAQLDKSGLPSDRFFAERPEGSVSTLKIQRTQQEDSAVYLCASSIVGGLGYGYTFGSGTRLTVV.

V is TRBV27 and J is TRBJ2-2; 10 bases align to TRBD1. With V trimmed by 10 bases and J by 6 bases, 17 bases remained unmatched. The CDR3 loop spans 17 amino acids. The germline CDR1 and CDR2 sequences are MNHEY and SMNVEV (reference sequence). Written as DNA, the CDR3 is TGTGCCAAGAGCTACTGGGGACAGGGGCCCCTCGCCGGGGAGCTGTTTTTT. Its protein is CAKSYWGQGPLAGELFF.